These 5 T cell receptor beta chains were sequenced from one sample in a study of beta chain features in type 1 diabetes. Findings and caveats of the study: TCRB CDR3s were moderately but significantly shorter in Type 1 diabetes patients in all four CD4+ subsets.

The antigens these receptors bind are not known. The isolated RNA, all of it, was reverse transcribed, so expressed TCRB transcripts were what got sequenced. Clones were read by immunoSEQ multiplex PCR, and TCRdb kept only the in-frame ones, dropping some. The repertoire holds a few hundred thousand clones, with 20% as singletons. The sample comprised naive CD4+ T cells from blood. Receptors originate from a woman in her thirties or forties with type 1 diabetes.

This clone was found a few times. The chain recombines TRBV7-2 with TRBJ2-3; D gene uncertain. This CDR3 is built from 13 residues. Germline CDR1 SGHTA, CDR2 FQGNSA. Trimming removed 5 bases from V and 3 bases from J, with 9 bases in between. CDR3 sequence: CASSTVATDTQYF. The DNA for the CDR3 is TGTGCCAGCAGCACGGTAGCTACAGATACGCAGTATTTT.

This clone has only a few counts. V usage is TRBV30 and J usage is TRBJ2-5; D gene unclear. Trimming pared 4 bases from V and 5 bases from J, leaving 11 bases between. The CDR3 consists of 12 residues. Germline V lookup: CDR1 GTSNPN, CDR2 SVGIG (reference sequence). The CDR3 nucleotides read TGTGCCTGGAAACACTACTCGGAGACCCAGTACTTC. The encoded protein is CAWKHYSETQYF.

The chain has TRBV25-1 and TRBJ2-3; 9 nucleotides align to TRBD2. Germline V gene data show CDR1 as MGHDK and CDR2 as SYGVNS. The ends lost 0 bases at V and 4 bases at J; junction bases unmatched: 5. This CDR3 has 16 amino acids. CDR3 residues: CASSEYGGRAPDTQYF. CDR3 DNA: TGTGCCAGCAGTGAATATGGCGGGAGGGCCCCAGATACGCAGTATTTT.

This clone was recorded a few times. At the DNA level, this CDR3 is encoded by other sequences in the same sample as well. This sequence joins TRBV29-1 and TRBJ1-1, with 8 bases fitting TRBD1. This CDR3 spans 13 amino acids. The germline CDR1 and CDR2 sequences are SQVTM and ANQGSEA. J lost 0 bases, V lost 6 bases, and 3 bases had no gene match. This CDR3 reads CSVDRAMNTEAFF. The CDR3 DNA reads TGCAGCGTGGACAGGGCTATGAACACTGAAGCTTTCTTT. The whole variable domain, filled in from reference TRBV29-1 and TRBJ1-1, reads SAVISQKPSRDICQRGTSLTIQCQVDSQVTMMFWYRQQPGQSLTLIATANQGSEATYESGFVIDKFPISRPNLTFSTLTVSNMSPEDSSIYLCSVDRAMNTEAFFGQGTRLTVV.

This clone was detected only a few times. V and J are TRBV5-4 and TRBJ2-3; D unresolved. Germline loops: CDR1 SGHNT, CDR2 YYREEE (reference sequence). The CDR3 sequence is 14 residues long. Trimming took 3 bases from V and 0 from J, leaving 8 bases between them. The CDR3, as DNA: TGTGCCAGCAGCTCCAGAGGCAGCACAGATACGCAGTATTTT. It is translated as CASSSRGSTDTQYF.